This T cell receptor (beta chain) was sequenced in a study of a mutant IDH1 vaccine in newly diagnosed glioma (dated by TCRdb to the early 2020s). The study in broad terms: In the chemotherapy-containing groups, vaccination started alongside temozolomide cycles, whereas in patients who had radiotherapy alone it started 4-6 weeks after radiotherapy. Of the roughly 34 treated patients, approximately 62% were male and approximately 40% were female, and the mean age was 40.4 years. Peripheral blood was collected at six visits: V03 (baseline), V05, V07, V10, V12 and V13. The week-35 safety follow-up was designated visit V12, and the week-47 end of study was designated visit V13. Before enrollment, patients had received standard therapy of radiotherapy alone, temozolomide alone, or radiochemotherapy with temozolomide; most received the combination. For exploratory analyses, longitudinal TCRB deep sequencing was carried out in 25 treated patients wherever samples were available. Broad study findings and their caveats: Changes in the top peripheral T cell clonotypes picked up by TCRB sequencing did not appear to be linked to pseudoprogression. The authors noted that analyses of patient blood samples could not be reproduced because of sample limitations. Availability determined which PBMC samples were chosen for TCRB deep sequencing. Vaccine-induced immune responses across multiple MHC alleles were detected in about 92% of patients.

Library prep was done by the immunoSEQ multiplex PCR assay. The hsTCRB Kit was used according to the manufacturer's protocol to amplify rearranged TCR beta chain sequences. An Illumina MiSeq was used to sequence the TCRB libraries. The original pipeline was this. Demultiplexing, trimming and gene mapping were performed with the kit vendor's proprietary platform. The immuneACCESS repertoire file appears here via TCRdb, limited to in-frame rearrangements. These files lack a portion of the clones; in checked studies, under half of the deficit traces to unresolved V genes, and the cause of the others is not known. That table furnishes V, J and clone size, whereas the DNA furnished D and trimming. Present in this sample are 45,000 or so clones, 81% of which were seen just once. The ten largest clones capture around 4.5% of the sample. The table lists this clone with a count of one. No cognate antigen has been identified for it. The input lacks base qualities; no much larger clone sits a single base away.

What this sample's time point label stands for: week 35, safety follow-up. Every vaccine dose consisted of 300 ug of a 20-mer mutant IDH1 peptide in Montanide, administered subcutaneously together with topical imiquimod. Patients received eight vaccinations in weeks 1, 3, 5, 7, 11, 15, 19 and 23, corresponding to visits V03 through V10. All donors had newly diagnosed IDH1-mutant astrocytomas of WHO grade 3 or 4 that showed loss of nuclear ATRX. The samples were drawn from NOA16, a multicentre, single-arm, open-label phase I trial in Germany that tested a mutant IDH1 peptide vaccine in humans for the first time. The DNeasy Blood and Tissue Kit was used to extract genomic DNA from EDTA blood for TCRB sequencing. From the germline V gene (reference sequence), CDR1 is MNHEY and CDR2 is SMNVEV. The CDR3 starts with the cysteine, ends with the phenylalanine, and has 15 residues. Only the CDR3 part of the read is kept: 45 bases, read in frame from the first base. Deletion took 0 bases off V and 9 bases off J, with a span of 12 bases between the germline ends.

The chain is assembled from TRBV27 and TRBJ1-6; D gene: possibly TRBD1, on 6 matching bases. The receptor was derived from a middle-aged woman with glioma. Some clones in this sample may be carry-over from other donors' samples. The specimen was PBMCs, collected from a glioma patient whose treatment included an IDH1 peptide vaccine. The bases are TGTGCCAGCAGTTTATCTTCGGACAGAATTTCACCCCTCCACTTT. This codes for CASSLSSDRISPLHF.